This T cell receptor beta chain was captured in a study of cytomegalovirus exposure and HLA in healthy donors. As to this clone: Its antigen is not known.

General study results and limits: TCR beta sequences reportedly predicted the HLA-A and HLA-B alleles of most subjects accurately. CMV antigen specificity was confirmed in vitro for three CMV-associated chains. What was likely a sequencing artifact was a cluster of highly shared sequence variants.

Primers for the PCR totalled 60 Vbeta and 13 Jbeta. Clones were read by immunoSEQ multiplex PCR, and TCRdb kept only the in-frame ones, dropping some. The repertoire includes 150,000 to 200,000 clones, roughly 70% of them detected once, and 3.1% sits in the top ten. CDR1 is MNHNS, CDR2 SASEGT, per germline. The CDR3 consists of 14 residues. V dropped 11 bases and J dropped 2 bases, with 13 bases sitting between them. This rearrangement joins TRBV6-1 to TRBJ2-6, with a tentative D call TRBD2 (6 bases). The material sequenced was PBMCs. The source is a male donor in good health and CMV-seronegative. As DNA, the CDR3 is TGTGCCGCAGGCCGGGGGACTGGGGCCAACGTCCTGACTTTC. Translated, it gives CAAGRGTGANVLTF.